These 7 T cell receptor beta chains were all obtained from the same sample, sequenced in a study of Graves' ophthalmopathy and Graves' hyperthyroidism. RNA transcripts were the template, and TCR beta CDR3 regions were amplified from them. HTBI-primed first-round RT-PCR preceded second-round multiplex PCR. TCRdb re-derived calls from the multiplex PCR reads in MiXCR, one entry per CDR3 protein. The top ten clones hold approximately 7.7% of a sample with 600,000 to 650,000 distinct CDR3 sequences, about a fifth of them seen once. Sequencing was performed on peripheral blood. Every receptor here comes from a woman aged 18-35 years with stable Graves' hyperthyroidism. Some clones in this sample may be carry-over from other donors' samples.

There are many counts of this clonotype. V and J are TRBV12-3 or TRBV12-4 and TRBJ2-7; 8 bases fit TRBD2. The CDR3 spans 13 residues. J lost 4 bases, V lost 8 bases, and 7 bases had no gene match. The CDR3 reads CASAQRGTYEQYF. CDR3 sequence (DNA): TGTGCCAGCGCGCAGCGGGGGACTTACGAGCAGTACTTC.

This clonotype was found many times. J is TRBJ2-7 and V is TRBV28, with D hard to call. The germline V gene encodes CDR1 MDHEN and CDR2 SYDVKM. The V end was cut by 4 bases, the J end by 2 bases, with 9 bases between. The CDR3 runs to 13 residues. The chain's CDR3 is CASSSPATYEQYF. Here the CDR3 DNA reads TGTGCCAGCAGTTCCCCCGCGACCTACGAGCAGTACTTC.

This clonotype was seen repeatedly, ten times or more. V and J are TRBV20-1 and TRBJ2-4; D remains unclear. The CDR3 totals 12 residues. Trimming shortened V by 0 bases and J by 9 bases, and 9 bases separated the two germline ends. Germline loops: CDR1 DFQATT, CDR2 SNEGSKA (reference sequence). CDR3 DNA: TGCAGTGCTAGAGATCCCCGGGCCATTCAGTACTTC. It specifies CSARDPRAIQYF.

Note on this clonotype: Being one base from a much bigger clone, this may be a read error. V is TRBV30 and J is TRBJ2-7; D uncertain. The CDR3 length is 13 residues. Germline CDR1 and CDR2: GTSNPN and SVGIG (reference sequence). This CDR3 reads CVTSNTDSYEQYF. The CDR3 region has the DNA TGTGTCACTTCCAACACGGACTCCTACGAGCAGTACTTC.

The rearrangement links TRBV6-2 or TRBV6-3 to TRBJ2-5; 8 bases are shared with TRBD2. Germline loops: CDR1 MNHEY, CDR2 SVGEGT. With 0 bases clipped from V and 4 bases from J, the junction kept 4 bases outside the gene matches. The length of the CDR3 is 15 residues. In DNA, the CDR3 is TGTGCCAGCAGTTACTCAGCGGGAGTTGGAGAGACCCAGTACTTC. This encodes CASSYSAGVGETQYF.

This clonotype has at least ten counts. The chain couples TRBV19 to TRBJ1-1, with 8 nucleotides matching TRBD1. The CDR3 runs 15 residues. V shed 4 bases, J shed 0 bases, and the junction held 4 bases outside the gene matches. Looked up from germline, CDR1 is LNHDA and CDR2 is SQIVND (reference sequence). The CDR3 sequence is CASSNRQGLNTEAFF. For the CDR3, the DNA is TGTGCCAGTAGTAACCGACAGGGGCTGAACACTGAAGCTTTCTTT.

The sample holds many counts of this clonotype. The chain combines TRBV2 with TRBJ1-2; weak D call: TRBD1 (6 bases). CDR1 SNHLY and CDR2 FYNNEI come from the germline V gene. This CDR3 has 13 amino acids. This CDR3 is CATHRGAPYGYTF. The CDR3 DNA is TGTGCGACCCATCGGGGGGCCCCCTATGGCTACACCTTC. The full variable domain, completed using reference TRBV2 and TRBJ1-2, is EPEVTQTPSHQVTQMGQEVILRCVPISNHLYFYWYRQILGQKVEFLVSFYNNEISEKSEIFDDQFSVERPDGSNFTLKIRSTKLEDSAMYFCATHRGAPYGYTFGSGTRLTVV.